This record looks at one T cell receptor beta chain sequence and its context. Its antigen is unidentified. This CDR3 is 13 amino acids long. Trimming took off 2 bases at V and 6 bases at J, with 10 bases between the two ends. From germline, CDR1 is GTSNPN and CDR2 SVGIG (reference sequence). This record belongs to a study of cytomegalovirus exposure and HLA in healthy donors. Study observations and caveats: V- and J-gene trimming of TCR beta was linked (in a later analysis) to a missense DCLRE1C variant.

A multiplex PCR was run with 60 Vbeta primers and 13 Jbeta primers. TCRdb keeps only in-frame clones here, not all; method: immunoSEQ multiplex PCR. The sample lists 30,000 to 40,000 clones; 86% were seen once. Nominally healthy donors were sampled, though unrecorded immune exposures were likely. The J gene is TRBJ1-4, the V gene TRBV30, with a tentative D call TRBD1 (6 bases). This sequence was found in a woman in her 40s in good health and CMV-seropositive. Sequencing input: PBMCs. For the CDR3, the DNA is TGTGCCTGGAGTAGGGACACCGATGAAAAACTGTTTTTT. This gives the protein CAWSRDTDEKLFF.